This T cell receptor beta chain was sequenced during a study of CXCR3-negative and CXCR3-positive naive CD8 T cells. General study points: Naive CXCR3-positive and CXCR3-negative cells shared TRBV-TRBJ usage; memory cells diverged.

Via 5' RACE with UMI labels, TRB cDNA libraries were prepared. TCRdb re-called the 5' RACE reads; one entry per CDR3 protein, DNA not given. The sample totals 60,000 or so distinct CDR3 sequences. CDR1 is SGHVS and CDR2 is FNYEAQ in the germline V gene. The CDR3 is 16 residues long. Turning to this clonotype: Its antigen is currently unknown.

The sample consisted of memory CD8+ T cells from blood. The TCR originated in a human donor in good health. Some clones in this sample may be carry-over from other donors' samples. The V call is TRBV7-6, the J call TRBJ2-1. Here the CDR3 reads CASSLGGRGSYNEQFF.